The clone carrying this T cell receptor beta chain came up many times. The data were obtained in a study of metastatic and nonmetastatic thyroid tumors. Study in general: Repertoire comparisons spanned blood and tumor or nodule tissue from malignant and benign thyroid patients.

Patients were all untreated before their thyroid surgery. The CDR3 extends over 15 amino acids. V lost 1 base to trimming and J lost 3 bases; unmatched junction nucleotides: 5. The germline gives CDR1 SGHTA, CDR2 FQGTGA. How the authors handled the data: A distant-metastasis classifier for papillary thyroid cancer was built using CDR3 differences across clinicopathological groups. With MiXCR, TCRdb reprocessed the PCR reads. The V and J calls shown here were made by TCRdb, not taken from the authors' results. The sample yields around 25,000 clones, around 28% seen once. Sequenced input: blood. The rearrangement uses TRBV7-3 and TRBJ2-5; TRBD2 agrees at 7 bases. This clonotype was sampled from a male donor with papillary thyroid cancer or a benign thyroid nodule (not recorded which). Some clones in this sample may be carry-over from other donors' samples. The DNA for the CDR3 is TGTGCCAGCAGCTTAATGGGGGGAGGGAAAGAGACCCAGTACTTC. This codes for CASSLMGGGKETQYF.